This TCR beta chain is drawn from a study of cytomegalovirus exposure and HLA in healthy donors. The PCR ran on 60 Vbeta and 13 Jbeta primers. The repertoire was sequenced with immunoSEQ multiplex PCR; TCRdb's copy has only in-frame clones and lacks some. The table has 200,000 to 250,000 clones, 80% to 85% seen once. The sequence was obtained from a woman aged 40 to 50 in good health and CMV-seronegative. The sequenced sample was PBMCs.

This CDR3 reads CASIGGDRVFREGSPLHF. CDR3 nucleotide sequence: TGTGCCAGTATTGGAGGGGACAGGGTTTTTCGAGAGGGTTCACCCCTCCACTTT. V gene TRBV25-1 combines with J gene TRBJ1-6, with 9 bases identical to TRBD1. This CDR3 is built from 18 residues. CDR1 is MGHDK and CDR2 is SYGVNS in the germline V gene. V lost 9 bases, J lost 9 bases, and 21 bases stayed unmatched. The full variable domain, with the rest looked up from reference TRBV25-1 and TRBJ1-6, is EADIYQTPRYLVIGTGKKITLECSQTMGHDKMYWYQQDPGMELHLIHYSYGVNSTEKGDLSSESTVSRIRTEHFPLTLESARPSHTSQYLCASIGGDRVFREGSPLHFGNGTRLTVT.